This note documents a single T cell receptor beta chain sequence. Its antigen is unknown. No quality values exist for individual bases; no much larger clone is one base distant. This record belongs to a study of OX40 agonist ivuxolimab in advanced cancers. Background for the entire study: Ivuxolimab was a fully human IgG2 agonistic monoclonal antibody targeting the costimulatory receptor OX40 (CD134). Peripheral TCRbeta sequencing aimed to test whether ivuxolimab altered TCR sequence diversity and caused clonal T-cell expansion. Among the approximately 54 dose-escalation patients, 19 had hepatocellular carcinoma, 15 melanoma, 9 renal cell carcinoma and 9 head and neck cancer. A male proportion of roughly 80% and a mean age of 60 years, ranging from about 23 to 79, were recorded for the dose-escalation cohort. The monotherapy dose-escalation portion (N ≈ 56 patients) of the phase I ivuxolimab trial is reported in the paper. Intravenous ivuxolimab was administered to patients every 2 weeks at six dose levels: 0.01, 0.1, 0.3, 1.5, 3 and 10 mg/kg. Three dose-escalation patients achieved partial responses, one with hepatocellular carcinoma and two with cutaneous melanoma. Prior anti-PD-1, anti-PD-L1 or anti-CTLA-4 therapy was permitted, and less than 45% of dose-escalation patients had received checkpoint inhibitors.

Sequences SGHNT (CDR1) and YYREEE (CDR2) are obtained from the germline V gene (reference sequence). From V the trimming removes 4 bases and from J it removes 4 bases, while the gene matches leave 6 bases of the junction unaccounted for. The CDR3 goes from the cysteine to the phenylalanine over 14 residues. The retained sequence is limited to the CDR3, 42 bases, with the frame set at the first base. The full study reports these points: Partial responders in the 0.1-3.0 mg/kg groups had among the lowest normalized peripheral clonal expansion, especially among CD8+ T cells. Low levels of normalized T-cell clonal expansion were also seen in some nonresponding patients. At doses of 0.1 to 3.0 mg/kg, clonal expansion of both CD4+ and CD8+ T cells in blood was seen between baseline and week 6. The antigen specificity of the clonally expanded peripheral T cells was not determined. After ivuxolimab, CD8+ T cells had more expanded clones than CD4+ T cells on average.

For sequencing of the TCRbeta CDR3 region, genomic DNA was extracted from the sorted cells. The immunoSEQ Assay was used for sequencing of TCRbeta CDR3 regions. TCRdb took over this immuneACCESS table, retaining in-frame rearrangements with V and J assigned. Such tables are incomplete; in checked studies, under half of the missing clones stem from an unresolved V gene, and the remainder is unexplained. The sample table shows some 64,000 clones, and less than 85% are seen once. The leading ten clones occupy under 0.65% of the sample. The trial excluded patients who had a history of autoimmune disease or were on systemic immunosuppression. Peripheral blood for TCR sequencing was collected from all dose cohorts at baseline, on cycle 4 day 1, and on cycle 7 day 1. Samples were obtained from an open-label, multicenter, first-in-human phase I dose-escalation trial of ivuxolimab. Adults with locally advanced or metastatic melanoma, renal cell carcinoma, hepatocellular carcinoma or head and neck squamous cell carcinoma were enrolled in the trial. Before TCR sequencing, CD4+ T cells and CD8+ T cells were sorted from peripheral blood as separate populations.

The V and J genes are TRBV5-4 and TRBJ1-2; TRBD1 lines up with 8 middle nucleotides. Sequencing was performed on CD4+ or CD8+ T cells sorted from blood, taken in a trial of the OX40 agonist ivuxolimab. The receptor was isolated from an adult with an advanced solid tumor such as melanoma, head and neck, liver or kidney cancer. The nucleotide sequence is TGTGCCAGCAGCGCCCAGGGGGCGCGCTATGGCTACACCTTC. Its protein is CASSAQGARYGYTF. Where the CDR3 stops, the reference TRBV5-4 and TRBJ1-2 genes take over; the full variable domain is ETGVTQSPTHLIKTRGQQVTLRCSSQSGHNTVSWYQQALGQGPQFIFQYYREEENGRGNFPPRFSGLQFPNYSSELNVNALELDDSALYLCASSAQGARYGYTFGSGTRLTVV.